What follows is one TCR beta chain and its context. Its antigen remains unknown. These data originate in a study of shared clonotypes between healthy human individuals. The study, taken as a whole, reports: The rarefaction results pointed to incomplete sorted-subset sequencing despite large depth. A reduction in generation probabilities was seen for non-shared clonotypes relative to those shared by all four donors.

V lost 4 bases to trimming and J lost 0 bases, with 18 bases between them. The germline gives CDR1 SGHRS, CDR2 YFSETQ. This CDR3 is built from 17 residues. As defined, naive CD8 cells were CD45RO-negative and positively selected for CCR7, with terminally differentiated effector memory CD45RA+ cells excluded. Template for every sorted-subset replicate PCR totaled 200 to 250 ng DNA, about 30,000 T cell genomes. Sequencing used immunoSEQ multiplex PCR; TCRdb keeps in-frame clones, though not all of them. The profile shows roughly 810,000 clones, just over 95% of them singletons. V is TRBV5-1 and J is TRBJ2-3, with a possible D match to TRBD2 (6 bases). This receptor was identified in a man aged 25-45 years in good health. What was sequenced was naive CD8+ T cells sorted from blood. The DNA for the CDR3 is TGCGCCAGCAGCGTCACCGGGGGACGGTCCAGCACAGATACGCAGTATTTT. It yields the protein CASSVTGGRSSTDTQYF.